This is a list of T cell receptor beta chains from one sample in a study of pediatric ulcerative colitis. Profiling relied on immunoSEQ multiplex PCR, and the TCRdb table lists in-frame clones only, not all of them. The sample records around 64,000 clones, 77% being singletons. The sequenced material came from blood. Receptors were obtained from a boy younger than 18 with moderate ulcerative colitis. CDR3s include the opening cysteine and the closing phenylalanine or tryptophan. Each record gives: V gene, D gene, clone size, J gene, CDR3 DNA, CDR3 protein. A D gene is named only where the DNA matches it firmly. Rows may omit the clone size; those that give it use once, few, many or a size class.

v_gene: TRBV7-8
d_gene: NA
abundance: NA
j_gene: TRBJ2-2
CDR3nt: TGTGCCAGCAGCTTGGGGACTGCCGCCGGGGAGCTGTTTTTT
CDR3aa: CASSLGTAAGELFF

v_gene: TRBV5-4
d_gene: NA
abundance: NA
j_gene: TRBJ2-7
CDR3nt: TGTGCCAGCAGCTTGGATCAGAGCTCCTACGAGCAGTACTTC
CDR3aa: CASSLDQSSYEQYF

v_gene: TRBV7-3
d_gene: NA
abundance: NA
j_gene: TRBJ2-6
CDR3nt: TGTGCCAGCAGCGAACAGGACTCTGGGGCCAACGTCCTGACTTTC
CDR3aa: CASSEQDSGANVLTF

v_gene: TRBV15
d_gene: TRBD1
abundance: NA
j_gene: TRBJ2-5
CDR3nt: TGTGCCACCAGCCCTTGGACAGGGGGGGCAGAGACCCAGTACTTC
CDR3aa: CATSPWTGGAETQYF

v_gene: TRBV2
d_gene: NA
abundance: NA
j_gene: TRBJ1-1
CDR3nt: TGTGCCAGCAGTGAAGAGGGGCGAGGATGGACTGAAGCTTTCTTT
CDR3aa: CASSEEGRGWTEAFF

v_gene: TRBV9
d_gene: NA
abundance: NA
j_gene: TRBJ1-1
CDR3nt: TGTGCCAGCAGCCCCCGGGACACCAGAATTCCTAACACTGAAGCTTTCTTT
CDR3aa: CASSPRDTRIPNTEAFF

v_gene: TRBV5-1
d_gene: NA
abundance: NA
j_gene: TRBJ2-1
CDR3nt: TGCGCCAGCGGCGTTAGCCGTTACAATGAGCAGTTCTTC
CDR3aa: CASGVSRYNEQFF

v_gene: TRBV5-4
d_gene: TRBD2
abundance: once
j_gene: TRBJ2-7
CDR3nt: TGTGCCAGCAGCTTGTCTCTAGCGGGATCCTACGAGCAGTACTTC
CDR3aa: CASSLSLAGSYEQYF

v_gene: TRBV18
d_gene: NA
abundance: NA
j_gene: TRBJ1-1
CDR3nt: TGTGCCAGCTCACAGGACCGTCGAGGGGGGGCATTTTCTAGTGGCACTGAAGCTTTCTTT
CDR3aa: CASSQDRRGGAFSSGTEAFF

v_gene: TRBV4-2
d_gene: TRBD2
abundance: NA
j_gene: TRBJ2-1
CDR3nt: TGTGCCAGCAGCCCTGGGACTAGCGGGAGGGCCCAGTCCAATGAGCAGTTCTTC
CDR3aa: CASSPGTSGRAQSNEQFF

v_gene: TRBV25-1
d_gene: TRBD1
abundance: NA
j_gene: TRBJ2-3
CDR3nt: TGTGCCAGCAGTGAATTCGGACAGGGGAATGAGCAGTATTTT
CDR3aa: CASSEFGQGNEQYF

v_gene: TRBV15
d_gene: NA
abundance: NA
j_gene: TRBJ2-1
CDR3nt: TGTGCCACCAGCAGAGACCCGAGTCTTCGTAATGAGCAGTTCTTC
CDR3aa: CATSRDPSLRNEQFF

v_gene: TRBV2
d_gene: TRBD1
abundance: medium-sized
j_gene: TRBJ1-6
CDR3nt: TGTGCCAGCAGCTCGACAGGGAATAGTTGGGCACCCCTCCACTTT
CDR3aa: CASSSTGNSWAPLHF

v_gene: TRBV27
d_gene: TRBD1
abundance: NA
j_gene: TRBJ2-7
CDR3nt: TGTGCCAGCTCCCTCGGGACAGGGGTTTACGAGCAGTACTTC
CDR3aa: CASSLGTGVYEQYF